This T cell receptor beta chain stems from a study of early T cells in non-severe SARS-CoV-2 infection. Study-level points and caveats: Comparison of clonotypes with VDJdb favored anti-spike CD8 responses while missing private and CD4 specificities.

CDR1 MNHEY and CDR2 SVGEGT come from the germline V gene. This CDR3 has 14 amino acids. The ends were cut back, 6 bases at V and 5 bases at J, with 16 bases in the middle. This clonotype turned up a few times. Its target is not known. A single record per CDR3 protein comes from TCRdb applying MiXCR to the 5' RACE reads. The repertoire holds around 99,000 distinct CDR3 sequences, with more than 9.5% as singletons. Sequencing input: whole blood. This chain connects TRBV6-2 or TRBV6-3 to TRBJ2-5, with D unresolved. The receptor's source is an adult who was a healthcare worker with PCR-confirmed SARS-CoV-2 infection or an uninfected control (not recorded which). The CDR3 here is CASSPRIPWETQYF. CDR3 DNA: TGTGCCAGCAGCCCCCGCATTCCCTGGGAGACCCAGTACTTC.